The 14 T cell receptor beta chains given below trace back to one sample, sequenced in a study of T-cell memory formation after mild COVID-19. From the 5' RACE reads, TCRdb called clonotypes with MiXCR, one entry per CDR3 protein. There are over 400,000 distinct CDR3 sequences in the sample; 20% to 30% occur only once, and around 13% lies in the top ten. Sequenced sample: PBMCs or a T cell subset sorted from them (not recorded which). The source of these receptors is an adult woman who had mild COVID-19 (a few samples of this study predate the infection). Cell type and time point are not known.

This clonotype was found a few times. V and J are TRBV6-5 and TRBJ1-5; D remains unclear. CDR3 length: 13 amino acids. V was clipped by 0 bases and J by 8 bases, with 8 bases between them. In germline, CDR1 is MNHEY, CDR2 SVGAGI. CDR3 bases: TGTGCCAGCAGTTACTCCCCCGGAGAGCCCCAGCATTTT. Protein sequence: CASSYSPGEPQHF.

The CDR3 DNA reads TGTGCCAGCAGCCAAGAAGGCGGGGCCAAAAACATTCAGTACTTC. It yields the protein CASSQEGGAKNIQYF. The chain employs TRBV4-2 and TRBJ2-4; possibly TRBD2 for D (5 bases). CDR1 is LGHNA and CDR2 is YNFKEQ in the germline V gene. The ends were cut back, 0 bases at V and 1 base at J, with 7 bases in the middle. The CDR3 loop spans 15 amino acids.

This chain connects TRBV6-6 to TRBJ1-4, with no clear D. This CDR3 has 13 residues. Germline assignment: CDR1 MNHNY and CDR2 SVGAGI (reference sequence). V lost 6 bases and J 8 bases, leaving 13 bases between the germline ends. CDR3 DNA sequence: TGTGCCAGCAGCCCACACGAGGACGAAAAACTGTTTTTT. Translating it yields CASSPHEDEKLFF.

This chain connects TRBV7-9 to TRBJ2-2, with a tentative D call TRBD1 (7 bases). The germline gives CDR1 SEHNR, CDR2 FQNEAQ (reference sequence). The CDR3 is 13 amino acids. Between the trimmed V and J ends, which lost 11 bases and 2 bases, there was a span of 12 bases. CDR3 amino acids: CARGTENTGELFF. The CDR3 DNA reads TGTGCCCGCGGGACAGAAAACACCGGGGAGCTGTTTTTT.

This sequence joins TRBV7-9 and TRBJ2-1, with no clear D. Between the trimmed V and J ends, which lost 7 bases and 7 bases, there was a span of 17 bases. The germline V gene has CDR1 SEHNR and CDR2 FQNEAQ (reference sequence). The CDR3 is made up of 14 amino acids. CDR3 sequence reads: CASTPPGPVNEQFF. The CDR3 nucleotides read TGTGCCAGCACCCCTCCCGGGCCGGTAAATGAGCAGTTCTTC.

To note about this clonotype: The junction departs from germline at one end; a sequencing error may be responsible. The rearrangement links TRBV25-1 to TRBJ1-6; D remains unclear. This CDR3 has 12 residues. The germline V gene has CDR1 MGHDK and CDR2 SYGVNS. CDR3 coding DNA: TGTGCCAGCAGTTGGTTAGATTCACCCCTCCATTTT. It yields the protein CASSWLDSPLHF.

This clonotype was observed a handful of times. The CDR3 nucleotides read TGTGCCAGCAGTCCCCGGGCCGTCTTAGCCTACGAGCAGTACTTC. It encodes CASSPRAVLAYEQYF. The chain is built from TRBV27 and TRBJ2-7; D remains unclear. CDR3 length: 15 amino acids. Germline lookup yields CDR1 MNHEY and CDR2 SMNVEV (reference sequence). V lost 5 bases and J 2 bases, leaving 16 bases between the germline ends.

V and J are TRBV2 and TRBJ1-1, with D perhaps matching TRBD1 (5 bases). This CDR3 has 16 amino acids. Germline values: CDR1 SNHLY, CDR2 FYNNEI. V was cut by 0 bases and J by 11 bases, with 22 bases left in between. The CDR3 spells CASSEALPGRVAGAFF. CDR3 nucleotides: TGTGCCAGCAGTGAAGCGCTCCCGGGACGGGTGGCTGGGGCTTTCTTT.

The chain recombines TRBV9 with TRBJ2-2; possibly TRBD2 for D (5 bases). With 2 bases removed from V and 8 bases from J, the gap between germline ends came to 10 bases. Germline CDR1 and CDR2: SGDLS and YYNGEE. The CDR3 has 13 residues. CDR3: CASSVEGEGELFF. CDR3 nucleotide sequence: TGTGCCAGCAGCGTTGAGGGCGAGGGGGAGCTGTTTTTT.

There are a few counts of this clonotype. The chain joins TRBV5-1 to TRBJ2-5, with 9 bases lining up with TRBD1. The V gene's germline CDR1 is SGHRS and CDR2 YFSETQ. The length of the CDR3 is 15 residues. J was trimmed by 5 bases and V by 0 bases; bases with no gene match: 5. The CDR3 nucleotides are TGCGCCAGCAGCTTGGCCCGGGACAGGGCGGAGACCCAGTACTTC. Encoded protein: CASSLARDRAETQYF.

This clonotype was observed a few times. CDR3 in amino acids: CAWDRVGQETQYF. The CDR3 DNA sequence: TGTGCCTGGGACAGGGTGGGACAAGAGACCCAGTACTTC. The V call is TRBV30, the J call TRBJ2-5; 7 nucleotides match TRBD1. CDR1 is GTSNPN, CDR2 SVGIG, per germline (reference sequence). The V and J ends lost 5 bases and 2 bases, in that order; junction bases with no gene match: 5. This CDR3 spans 13 amino acids. The full variable domain, its missing parts supplied by reference TRBV30 and TRBJ2-5, is SQTIHQWPATLVQPVGSPLSLECTVEGTSNPNLYWYRQAAGRGLQLLFYSVGIGQISSEVPQNLSASRPQDRQFILSSKKLLLSDSGFYLCAWDRVGQETQYFGPGTRLLVL.

V gene TRBV10-3 combines with J gene TRBJ2-3, with 12 nucleotides matching TRBD2. Germline V gene lookup returns CDR1 ENHRY and CDR2 SYGVKD. This CDR3 is built from 16 residues. V shed 6 bases, J shed 0 bases, and the junction held 4 bases outside the gene matches. Here the CDR3 DNA reads TGTGCCATCAGCTTGACTAGCGGGAGCAGCACAGATACGCAGTATTTT. Translating it yields CAISLTSGSSTDTQYF.

The rearrangement joins TRBV7-6 to TRBJ1-3, with D maybe TRBD1 (5 bases). The V gene's germline CDR1 is SGHVS and CDR2 FNYEAQ. V was clipped by 9 bases and J by 0 bases, with 18 bases between them. The length of the CDR3 is 16 residues. This CDR3 is CARGRFDSVSGNTIYF. As DNA, the CDR3 is TGTGCCAGGGGGAGATTCGACAGTGTCTCTGGAAACACCATATATTTT.

The chain combines TRBV18 with TRBJ2-5; D perhaps matches TRBD2 (5 bases). Germline CDR1 is KGHSH and CDR2 is LQKENI. Trimming took 0 bases from V and 1 from J, leaving 9 bases between them. The CDR3 runs 15 residues. The DNA for the CDR3 is TGTGCCAGCTCACCACCGAGCGGAGTCCAAGAGACCCAGTACTTC. The encoded protein is CASSPPSGVQETQYF.